This T cell receptor (beta chain) was identified during a study of cytomegalovirus exposure and HLA in healthy donors. The CDR3 consists of 13 residues. Trimming at V came to 5 bases and at J to 5 bases, leaving 4 bases not matched to a gene. Germline V lookup: CDR1 LNHDA, CDR2 SQIVND (reference sequence). This clone was observed a handful of times. Vbeta (60) and Jbeta (13) primers were used in the PCR. Sequenced by immunoSEQ multiplex PCR; TCRdb stores in-frame clones only, minus some. Of around 140,000 clones in the sample, nearly 80% were seen once. This clonotype was sampled from a male donor in good health and CMV-seronegative. Sequenced sample: PBMCs. This rearrangement joins TRBV19 to TRBJ1-1; 8 bases match TRBD1. CDR3 region: CASSWTGYTEAFF. In DNA form, the CDR3 reads TGTGCCAGTAGTTGGACAGGGTATACTGAAGCTTTCTTT.